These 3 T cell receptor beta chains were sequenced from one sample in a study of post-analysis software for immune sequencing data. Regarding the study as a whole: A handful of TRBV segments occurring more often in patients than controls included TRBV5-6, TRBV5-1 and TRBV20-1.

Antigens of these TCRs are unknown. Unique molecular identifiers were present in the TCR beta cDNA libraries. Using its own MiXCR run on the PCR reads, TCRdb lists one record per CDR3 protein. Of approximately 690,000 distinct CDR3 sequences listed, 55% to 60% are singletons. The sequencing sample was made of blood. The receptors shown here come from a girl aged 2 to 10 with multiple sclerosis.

The CDR3 DNA follows: TGCAGTGCTAGAGCCGCCAGTTCTACCTACGAGCAGTACTTC. As protein: CSARAASSTYEQYF. V usage is TRBV20-1 and J usage is TRBJ2-7; D is ambiguous. Trimming left V 1 base short and J 2 bases short, with 12 bases between. The CDR3 length is 14 residues. The germline CDR1 and CDR2 sequences are DFQATT and SNEGSKA (reference sequence).

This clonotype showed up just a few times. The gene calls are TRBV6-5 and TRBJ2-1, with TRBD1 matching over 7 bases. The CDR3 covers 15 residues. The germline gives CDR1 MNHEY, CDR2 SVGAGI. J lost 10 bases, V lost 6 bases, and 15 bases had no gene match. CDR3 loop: CASSATDRAFFEQFF. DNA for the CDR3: TGTGCCAGCAGCGCCACTGACAGGGCTTTTTTCGAGCAGTTCTTC.

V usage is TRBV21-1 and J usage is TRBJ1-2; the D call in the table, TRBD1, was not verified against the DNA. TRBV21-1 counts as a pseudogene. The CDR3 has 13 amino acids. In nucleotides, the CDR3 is TGTGCCAGCAGCACGAACAGGGGACGAGGCTACACCTTC. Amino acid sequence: CASSTNRGRGYTF.